The 14 T cell receptor beta chains given below trace back to one sample, sequenced in a study of blood T cell repertoires in COVID-19. Assay used: immunoSEQ multiplex PCR; TCRdb lists only in-frame clones, some missing. The sample lists about 240,000 clones, about 89% occurring once. Sequenced input: PBMCs or T cells enriched from blood (not recorded which). The receptors were sampled from a woman younger than 45 who had recovered from COVID-19.

The rearrangement joins TRBV11-3 to TRBJ2-1, with 7 bases aligning to TRBD2. V trimming: 5 bases; J trimming: 10 bases; junction bases outside the gene matches: 11. The CDR3 is 14 residues long. CDR1 and CDR2 from the germline V gene are SGHNT and YENEEA. CDR3 in amino acids: CASSRTGGRTEQFF. The CDR3 bases are TGTGCCAGCAGCAGAACCGGCGGGAGAACCGAGCAGTTCTTC.

In its sample, this clone was seen a few times. V gene TRBV11-1 combines with J gene TRBJ2-2; 8 bases are a match to TRBD1. Germline CDR1 reads SGHAT; CDR2 reads FQDESV (reference sequence). The CDR3 runs 17 residues. With 0 bases clipped from V and 8 bases from J, the junction kept 11 bases outside the gene matches. The CDR3 here is CASSLAMPGQGRGELFF. Here the CDR3 DNA reads TGTGCCAGCAGCTTAGCTATGCCTGGACAGGGCAGGGGGGAGCTGTTTTTT.

This clone was found a few times. Here the CDR3 DNA reads TGTGCCAGCAGTTTATTTGCGGGCCGGATCAGCAATCAGCCCCAGCATTTT. Translating gives CASSLFAGRISNQPQHF. The chain links TRBV27 to TRBJ1-5; D is unclear. Trimming took off 1 base at V and 1 base at J, with 14 bases between the two ends. The CDR3 consists of 17 residues. The germline V gene encodes CDR1 MNHEY and CDR2 SMNVEV (reference sequence).

This clone was found a few times. This chain joins TRBV19 and TRBJ2-7; D might be TRBD2 (6 bases). Trimming took 5 bases from V and 0 from J, leaving 14 bases between them. Germline V CDR1 and CDR2: LNHDA, SQIVND (reference sequence). The CDR3 length is 15 residues. The CDR3 protein is CASSPIIGSSYEQYF. The CDR3, as DNA: TGTGCCAGTAGTCCAATAATCGGGAGCTCCTACGAGCAGTACTTC.

Written as DNA, the CDR3 is TGTGCCCTTAGGAGGGGCCAGGGTAATTCACCCCTCCACTTT. Its protein is CALRRGQGNSPLHF. The rearrangement links TRBV28 to TRBJ1-6, with a tentative D call TRBD1 (5 bases). This CDR3 is built from 14 residues. CDR1 is MDHEN and CDR2 is SYDVKM in the germline V gene. V lost 11 bases to trimming and J lost 6 bases, with 17 bases between them.

The V call is TRBV5-1, the J call TRBJ2-6; D possibly corresponds to TRBD1 (5 bases). Between the trimmed V and J ends, which lost 8 bases and 0 bases, there was a span of 18 bases. Germline values: CDR1 SGHRS, CDR2 YFSETQ. The CDR3 consists of 17 residues. The CDR3 loop is CASFPTVLRSGANVLTF. CDR3 DNA sequence: TGCGCCAGTTTCCCGACAGTCTTGCGCTCTGGGGCCAACGTCCTGACTTTC.

This clone was seen a few times. V usage is TRBV28 and J usage is TRBJ1-2; no reliable D call. V was cut by 3 bases and J by 1 base, with 6 bases left in between. The CDR3 sequence is 13 residues long. Germline-derived CDR1 and CDR2 are MDHEN and SYDVKM. The CDR3 DNA is TGTGCCAGCAGTTTCCGGGGTAACTATGGCTACACCTTC. Its protein is CASSFRGNYGYTF.

The rearrangement links TRBV29-1 to TRBJ1-2; 7 nucleotides align to TRBD1. J was trimmed by 2 bases and V by 6 bases; bases with no gene match: 0. In germline, CDR1 is SQVTM, CDR2 ANQGSEA. The CDR3 length is 11 residues. Written as DNA, the CDR3 is TGCAGCGTACAGGGGAACTATGGCTACACCTTC. Protein sequence: CSVQGNYGYTF. The full variable domain, rest sourced from reference TRBV29-1 and TRBJ1-2, is SAVISQKPSRDICQRGTSLTIQCQVDSQVTMMFWYRQQPGQSLTLIATANQGSEATYESGFVIDKFPISRPNLTFSTLTVSNMSPEDSSIYLCSVQGNYGYTFGSGTRLTVV.

The J gene is TRBJ1-1, the V gene TRBV4-3; the match to TRBD1 covers 8 bases. The CDR3 is 15 residues long. Germline CDR1 reads LGHNA; CDR2 reads YSLEER. V dropped 0 bases and J dropped 3; count of bases not matched to a gene: 3. CDR3 sequence reads: CASSQDRGRDTEAFF. The CDR3 region has the DNA TGCGCCAGCAGCCAAGACAGGGGGCGGGACACTGAAGCTTTCTTT.

V usage is TRBV4-2 and J usage is TRBJ2-1; 9 positions agree with TRBD2. The CDR3 contains 14 residues. Germline values: CDR1 LGHNA, CDR2 YNFKEQ. V lost 8 bases and J lost 10; bases outside the gene matches: 12. The CDR3 region is CASPHLTSGPEQFF. In DNA form, the CDR3 reads TGTGCCAGCCCCCACCTCACTAGCGGGCCAGAGCAGTTCTTC.

This chain uses TRBV15 with TRBJ1-5, with no clear D. With 0 bases removed from V and 1 base from J, the gap between germline ends came to 4 bases. This CDR3 comprises 14 residues. Germline values: CDR1 LNHNV, CDR2 YYDKDF (reference sequence). The CDR3 DNA sequence: TGTGCCACCAGCAGAGAACAGAGCAATCAGCCCCAGCATTTT. Translated: CATSREQSNQPQHF. Full variable domain (missing parts from reference TRBV15 and TRBJ1-5): DAMVIQNPRYQVTQFGKPVTLSCSQTLNHNVMYWYQQKSSQAPKLLFHYYDKDFNNEADTPDNFQSRRPNTSFCFLDIRSPGLGDTAMYLCATSREQSNQPQHFGDGTRLSIL.

This clone occurred once. V is TRBV6-4 and J is TRBJ2-3; TRBD1 agrees at 7 bases. Germline V gene sequence: CDR1 MRHNA, CDR2 SNTAGT. CDR3 length equals 16 residues. V dropped 2 bases and J dropped 4; count of bases not matched to a gene: 9. DNA for the CDR3: TGTGCCAGCAGTGACACCCCAGGGGGTCCCCCAGATACGCAGTATTTT. This codes for CASSDTPGGPPDTQYF.

V and J are TRBV7-3 and TRBJ1-1; no clear D. V lost 5 bases and J 1 base, leaving 11 bases between the germline ends. From germline, CDR1 is SGHTA and CDR2 FQGTGA. The CDR3 is 14 residues long. The CDR3 protein is CASSPGGRNTEAFF. The CDR3 region has the DNA TGTGCCAGCAGCCCCGGAGGGAGGAACACTGAAGCTTTCTTT.

The chain links TRBV9 to TRBJ1-3, with 7 nucleotides matching TRBD1. The germline gives CDR1 SGDLS, CDR2 YYNGEE. V dropped 4 bases and J dropped 6; count of bases not matched to a gene: 7. This CDR3 has 14 amino acids. The CDR3 loop is CASSPWTGENTIYF. CDR3 DNA: TGTGCCAGCAGCCCCTGGACAGGTGAAAACACCATATATTTT.